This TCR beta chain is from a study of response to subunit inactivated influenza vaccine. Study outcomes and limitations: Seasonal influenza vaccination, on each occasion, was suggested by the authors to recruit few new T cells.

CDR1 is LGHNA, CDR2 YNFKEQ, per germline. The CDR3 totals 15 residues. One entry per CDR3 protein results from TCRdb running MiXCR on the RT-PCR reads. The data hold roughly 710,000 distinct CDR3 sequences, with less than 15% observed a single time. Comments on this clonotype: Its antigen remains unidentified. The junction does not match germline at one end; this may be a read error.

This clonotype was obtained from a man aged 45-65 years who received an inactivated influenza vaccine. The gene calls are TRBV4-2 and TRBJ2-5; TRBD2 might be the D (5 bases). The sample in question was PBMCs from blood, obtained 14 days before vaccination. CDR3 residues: CASNQDSKRRETQYF. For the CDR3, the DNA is TGTGCCAGCAACCAAGATAGCAAGCGGCGGGAGACCCAGTACTTC.